A single sample gave rise to the 17 T cell receptor beta chains below, sequenced in a study of identical twins. TCRdb analysed the 5' RACE reads with MiXCR anew, one entry per CDR3 protein. The sample carries about 550,000 distinct CDR3 sequences, approximately 20% recorded once. The data also belong to a second study, concerning yellow fever vaccine responses in identical twins.

Sequences were obtained from CD4+ T cells sorted from blood. The receptors here all came from a woman between 18 and 30 years old in good health.

This chain links TRBV7-2 with TRBJ2-1, with 7 bases fitting TRBD2. The CDR3 loop spans 17 amino acids. V lost 6 bases, J lost 6 bases, and 17 bases stayed unmatched. Per germline, CDR1 SGHTA and CDR2 FQGNSA. The CDR3 bases are TGTGCCAGCAGTCAATTAGCGGGCCTGACGGGGGGCAATGAGCAGTTCTTC. It yields the protein CASSQLAGLTGGNEQFF.

This clonotype occurred a few times. V and J are TRBV10-1 and TRBJ2-1; a weak D match, TRBD2 (8 bases). CDR1 WNHNN and CDR2 SYGVQD come from the germline V gene (reference sequence). Trimming took off 5 bases at V and 12 bases at J, with 29 bases between the two ends. The CDR3 has 17 amino acids. The DNA for the CDR3 is TGCGCCAGCAGTACCGGGACAGTAGCGGGGAGACCTCAAGGGCAGTTCTTC. Protein product: CASSTGTVAGRPQGQFF.

The chain links TRBV29-1 to TRBJ2-7; 11 positions agree with TRBD1. The CDR3 consists of 16 residues. Unmatched junction bases numbered 12, after V lost 6 bases and J lost 2 bases. The germline V gene encodes CDR1 SQVTM and CDR2 ANQGSEA. For the CDR3, the DNA is TGCAGCGTAGGGTGGACAGGGGGCGTTCAGGCCTACGAGCAGTACTTC. This codes for CSVGWTGGVQAYEQYF.

The sample holds a few counts of this clonotype. The chain couples TRBV5-1 to TRBJ2-3, with D tentatively TRBD1 (5 bases). The V gene lost 4 bases and the J gene lost 3 bases, with 9 bases spanning the gap. The V gene's germline CDR1 is SGHRS and CDR2 YFSETQ. This CDR3 region has 13 residues. The CDR3 loop reads CASSVPGTDTQYF. The CDR3 coding sequence is TGCGCCAGCAGCGTCCCAGGGACAGATACGCAGTATTTT.

The rearrangement links TRBV29-1 to TRBJ2-5; D not resolved. CDR1 and CDR2 from the germline V gene are SQVTM and ANQGSEA. The CDR3 totals 12 residues. The V and J ends lost 6 bases and 5 bases respectively, with 13 bases between them. The CDR3 DNA sequence: TGCAGCGTCGATTCTGGGTGGGAGACCCAGTACTTC. This sequence encodes CSVDSGWETQYF.

This chain uses TRBV28 with TRBJ1-2, with D unclear. The V end was cut by 8 bases, the J end by 0 bases, with 10 bases between. CDR1 and CDR2 from the germline V gene are MDHEN and SYDVKM. This CDR3 contains 13 residues. The CDR3 nucleotides read TGTGCCAGCTCTCCCCAGCCTAACTATGGCTACACCTTC. It yields the protein CASSPQPNYGYTF.

The gene calls are TRBV9 and TRBJ1-1; no definite D call. The V and J ends lost 4 bases and 4 bases respectively, with 20 bases between them. Germline V lookup: CDR1 SGDLS, CDR2 YYNGEE. This CDR3 is 16 amino acids long. CDR3 DNA sequence: TGTGCCAGCAGCCTCTCCCCCTCGGGGTGGAGCACTGAAGCTTTCTTT. Translation: CASSLSPSGWSTEAFF.

The chain employs TRBV6-4 and TRBJ2-2; D not certain. Germline V lookup: CDR1 MRHNA, CDR2 SNTAGT. Trimming shortened V by 3 bases and J by 6 bases, and 11 bases separated the two germline ends. CDR3 length: 14 residues. CDR3 residues: CASSESHVAGELFF. The CDR3 DNA reads as TGTGCCAGCAGTGAATCTCATGTCGCCGGGGAGCTGTTTTTT.

This clonotype was detected only a few times. This rearrangement joins TRBV4-1 to TRBJ1-1; TRBD1 agrees at 7 bases. Germline lookup yields CDR1 MGHRA and CDR2 YSYEKL. V lost 4 bases and J lost 2; bases outside the gene matches: 10. CDR3 length: 16 amino acids. For the CDR3, the DNA is TGCGCCAGCAGCCCTGACAGGGTCCGGGTTAACACTGAAGCTTTCTTT. This sequence encodes CASSPDRVRVNTEAFF.

V and J are TRBV27 and TRBJ1-1, with TRBD1 identical over 7 bases. Germline assignment: CDR1 MNHEY and CDR2 SMNVEV (reference sequence). The CDR3 has 13 residues. Unmatched junction bases numbered 6, after V lost 6 bases and J lost 5 bases. CDR3 in DNA: TGTGCCAGCAGAGGGAGGGGGCCGACTGAAGCTTTCTTT. Its protein is CASRGRGPTEAFF.

This rearrangement joins TRBV5-1 to TRBJ2-5, with 8 positions matching TRBD2. Looked up from germline, CDR1 is SGHRS and CDR2 is YFSETQ. V gave up 4 bases and J gave up 3 bases; unmatched junction bases: 5. The CDR3 has 14 residues. This chain's CDR3 is CASSPFGGEETQYF. In nucleotides, the CDR3 is TGCGCCAGCAGCCCCTTCGGGGGGGAAGAGACCCAGTACTTC.

This clonotype was picked up a small number of times. The chain is built from TRBV6-4 and TRBJ2-2, with 7 bases that match TRBD2. Trimming at V came to 0 bases and at J to 6 bases, leaving 4 bases not matched to a gene. CDR1 and CDR2 (germline): MRHNA, SNTAGT. The CDR3 covers 15 residues. The CDR3 DNA reads as TGTGCCAGCAGTGACTCTGGGACTACCCCCGGGGAGCTGTTTTTT. This sequence encodes CASSDSGTTPGELFF.

V and J are TRBV28 and TRBJ2-5, with D unclear. Trimming pared 4 bases from V and 1 base from J, leaving 10 bases between. The CDR3 totals 14 residues. Germline V lookup: CDR1 MDHEN, CDR2 SYDVKM. CDR3 bases: TGTGCCAGCAGTTCAACCGGCATCCAAGAGACCCAGTACTTC. It codes for CASSSTGIQETQYF.

This chain joins TRBV6-5 and TRBJ2-5, with 9 bases that match TRBD2. The V segment lost 2 bases and the J segment 1 base; nucleotides outside the gene matches: 8. This CDR3 contains 17 residues. Germline assignment: CDR1 MNHEY and CDR2 SVGAGI. The CDR3 nucleotides read TGTGCCAGCAGTTACGGGCGGGGGGGTCTTCCCCAAGAGACCCAGTACTTC. Its protein is CASSYGRGGLPQETQYF.

This clonotype was recorded once. V usage is TRBV9 and J usage is TRBJ1-3; D gene unclear. The CDR3 extends over 18 amino acids. Germline assignment: CDR1 SGDLS and CDR2 YYNGEE. Trimming left V 0 bases short and J 0 bases short, with 16 bases between. Here the CDR3 reads CASSVVASQQSSGNTIYF. In DNA, the CDR3 is TGTGCCAGCAGCGTAGTAGCGTCCCAGCAGAGCTCTGGAAACACCATATATTTT.

As DNA, the CDR3 is TGCGCCAGCAGCTTAGAACAACTTATAAACACCGGGGAGCTGTTTTTT. Residues: CASSLEQLINTGELFF. V is TRBV5-1 and J is TRBJ2-2; D not resolved. Germline V lookup: CDR1 SGHRS, CDR2 YFSETQ. This CDR3 region has 16 residues. Trimming removed 2 bases from V and 2 bases from J, with 13 bases in between.

This chain connects TRBV5-1 to TRBJ2-3; 7 bases match TRBD1. V shed 4 bases and J 5 bases; nucleotides not matched to a gene: 4. The V gene's germline CDR1 is SGHRS and CDR2 YFSETQ. There are 13 residues in the CDR3. CDR3 in amino acids: CASSPTGVDTQYF. CDR3 coding DNA: TGCGCCAGCAGCCCCACAGGGGTAGATACGCAGTATTTT.